The 3 T cell receptor beta chains listed next were all sequenced from one sample in a study of Ad26.COV2.S vaccination and SARS-CoV-2 variants. Generated by immunoSEQ multiplex PCR, the TCRdb table keeps only in-frame clones and is missing some. Of roughly 510,000 clones listed, roughly 85% are singletons. Regarding treatment: around 19 received Ad26.COV2.S at low or high dose, single or two shots; about 5 received placebo; per-sample allocation not given. The samples were gathered on day 63 after the first injection of vaccine or placebo. Source: peripheral blood, taken in a trial of Ad26.COV2.S vaccine versus placebo. The source is a person aged 18-65 years who received the Ad26.COV2.S COVID-19 vaccine or a placebo.

The chain couples TRBV7-9 to TRBJ1-5; D gene unclear. The CDR3 is made up of 13 amino acids. Trimming stripped 5 bases from V and 5 bases from J, with 10 bases between. Germline loops: CDR1 SEHNR, CDR2 FQNEAQ (reference sequence). CDR3 region: CASSLDLYQPQHF. CDR3 nucleotides: TGTGCCAGCAGCCTAGACCTATATCAGCCCCAGCATTTT. The whole variable domain, filled in from reference TRBV7-9 and TRBJ1-5, reads DTGVSQNPRHKITKRGQNVTFRCDPISEHNRLYWYRQTLGQGPEFLTYFQNEAQLEKSRLLSDRFSAERPKGSFSTLEIQRTEQGDSAMYLCASSLDLYQPQHFGDGTRLSIL.

The chain recombines TRBV16 with TRBJ2-3, with D possibly matching TRBD1 (6 bases). CDR1 is KGHSY and CDR2 is FQNENV in the germline V gene. The CDR3 totals 14 residues. V gave up 5 bases and J gave up 5 bases, with 14 bases separating them. The CDR3: CASSTWGQGDTQYF. CDR3 in DNA: TGTGCCAGCAGCACGTGGGGGCAGGGAGATACGCAGTATTTT.

J is TRBJ1-5 and V is TRBV3-1 (or the pseudogene TRBV3-2); 11 nucleotides line up with TRBD1. Germline values: CDR1 LGHDT, CDR2 YNNKEL (reference sequence). This CDR3 is 14 amino acids long. The V gene end was trimmed by 3 bases and the J gene end by 6 bases; junction bases not matched to a gene: 1. The CDR3 sequence is CASSQGQGGQPQHF. Here the CDR3 DNA reads TGTGCCAGCAGCCAGGGACAGGGGGGTCAGCCCCAGCATTTT.